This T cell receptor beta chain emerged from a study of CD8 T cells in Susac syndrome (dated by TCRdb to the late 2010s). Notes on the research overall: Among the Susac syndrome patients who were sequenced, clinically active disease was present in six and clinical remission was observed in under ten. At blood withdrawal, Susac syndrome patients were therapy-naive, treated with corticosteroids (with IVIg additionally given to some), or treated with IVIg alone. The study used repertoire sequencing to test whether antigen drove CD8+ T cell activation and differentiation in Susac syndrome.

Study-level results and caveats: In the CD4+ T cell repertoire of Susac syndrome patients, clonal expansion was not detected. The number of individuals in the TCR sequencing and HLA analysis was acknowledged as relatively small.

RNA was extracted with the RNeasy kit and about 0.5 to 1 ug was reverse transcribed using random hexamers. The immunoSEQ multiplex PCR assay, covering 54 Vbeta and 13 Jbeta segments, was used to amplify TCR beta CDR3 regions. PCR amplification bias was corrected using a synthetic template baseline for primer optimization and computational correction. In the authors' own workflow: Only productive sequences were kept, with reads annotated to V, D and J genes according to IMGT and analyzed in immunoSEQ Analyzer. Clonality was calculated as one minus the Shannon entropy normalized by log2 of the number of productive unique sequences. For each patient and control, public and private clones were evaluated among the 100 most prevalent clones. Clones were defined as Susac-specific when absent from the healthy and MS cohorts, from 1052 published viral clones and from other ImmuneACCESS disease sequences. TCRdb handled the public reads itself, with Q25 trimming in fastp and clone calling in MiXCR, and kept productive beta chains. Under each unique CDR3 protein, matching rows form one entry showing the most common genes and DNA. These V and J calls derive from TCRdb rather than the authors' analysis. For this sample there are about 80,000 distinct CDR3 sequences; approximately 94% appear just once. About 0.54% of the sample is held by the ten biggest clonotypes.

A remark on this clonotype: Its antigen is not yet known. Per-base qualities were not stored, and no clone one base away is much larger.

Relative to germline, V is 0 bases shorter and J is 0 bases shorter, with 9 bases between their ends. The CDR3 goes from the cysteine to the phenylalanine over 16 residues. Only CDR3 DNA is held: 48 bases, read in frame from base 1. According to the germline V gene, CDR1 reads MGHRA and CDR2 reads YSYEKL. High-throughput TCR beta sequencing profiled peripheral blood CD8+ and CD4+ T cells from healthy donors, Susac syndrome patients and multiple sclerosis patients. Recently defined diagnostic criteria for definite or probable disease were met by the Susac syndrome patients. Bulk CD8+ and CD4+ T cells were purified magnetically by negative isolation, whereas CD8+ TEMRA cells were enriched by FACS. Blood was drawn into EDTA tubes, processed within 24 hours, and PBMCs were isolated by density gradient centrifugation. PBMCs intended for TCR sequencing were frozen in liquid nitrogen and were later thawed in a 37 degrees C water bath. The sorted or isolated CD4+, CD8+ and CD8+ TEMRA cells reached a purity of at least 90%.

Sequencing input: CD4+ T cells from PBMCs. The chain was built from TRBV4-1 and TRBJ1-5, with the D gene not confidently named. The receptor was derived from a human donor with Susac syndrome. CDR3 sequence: CASSQEAFSSNQPQHF. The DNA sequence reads TGCGCCAGCAGCCAAGAGGCCTTTAGTAGCAATCAGCCCCAGCATTTT.